This T cell receptor beta chain was found in a study of blood T cells in healthy people across ages. Overall study results and limits: Donors of long life had a larger count of naive CD4+ cells and greater diversity than aged donors.

This CDR3 has 17 residues. Trimming took 6 bases from V and 2 from J; bases not matched to a gene: 13. It was with a sample-barcoded 5' primer and a J-beta primer mix that a second PCR of about 6 to 12 cycles was run. TCRdb passed the 5' RACE reads through MiXCR, listing each CDR3 protein once. The sample carries approximately 810,000 distinct CDR3 sequences, 35% to 40% recorded once. Note on this clonotype: The antigen remains undetermined.

The source of this sequence is a man aged 18 to 35 in good health. J is TRBJ2-3 and V is TRBV12-3 or TRBV12-4, with 8 positions matching TRBD2. The material sequenced was blood. CDR3: CASRHDGLALYTDTQYF. The CDR3 DNA follows: TGTGCCAGCAGACATGACGGACTAGCTCTCTACACAGATACGCAGTATTTT.